This TCR beta chain was identified during a study of blood T cell repertoires in COVID-19. Authors' analysis steps: Reference gene primer amplification yielded estimated nucleated cell counts. Method: immunoSEQ multiplex PCR; TCRdb's copy keeps in-frame clones and lacks some. From that table come the V and J calls and clone size; the DNA was used to work out D and trimming. The sample has approximately 70,000 clones, more than 75% seen once. Germline values: CDR1 MDHEN, CDR2 SYDVKM. The CDR3 is 13 residues long. The trim removed 8 bases at V and 8 bases at J, leaving 9 bases unmatched. Source material: peripheral blood. This rearrangement joins TRBV28 to TRBJ2-1; 7 bases are shared with TRBD2. The receptor comes from a man in his forties or fifties with active COVID-19. The CDR3 is CASATSEGDEQFF. The CDR3 DNA reads TGTGCCAGCGCCACTAGCGAAGGGGATGAGCAGTTCTTC.